A single sample is the source of the 32 T cell receptor beta chains below, sequenced in a study of T-cell memory formation after mild COVID-19. TCRdb redid the calling of the 5' RACE reads with MiXCR, one entry per CDR3 protein. The table records about 90,000 distinct CDR3 sequences, more than 12% of them present only once. The sequenced sample consisted of PBMCs or a T cell subset sorted from them (not recorded which). Receptors were obtained from a man younger than 35 who had mild COVID-19 (a few samples of this study predate the infection). Cell type and time point are not known.

V usage is TRBV28 and J usage is TRBJ2-7; perhaps TRBD1 as D (6 bases). The ends were cut back, 5 bases at V and 9 bases at J, with 20 bases in the middle. In germline, CDR1 is MDHEN, CDR2 SYDVKM. The length of the CDR3 is 14 residues. The CDR3 DNA reads as TGTGCCAGCAGTCCCCGTCAGGGGTTAAAAGGGCAGTACGTC. It is translated as CASSPRQGLKGQYV.

The J gene is TRBJ2-5, the V gene TRBV12-3 or TRBV12-4; D perhaps matches TRBD2 (7 bases). The CDR3 runs 14 residues. V was cut by 3 bases and J by 5 bases, with 13 bases left in between. CDR3 in DNA: TGTGCCAGCAGTTTCTGGGGGGGCAAGGAGACCCAGTACTTC. It yields the protein CASSFWGGKETQYF.

This clonotype turned up a few times. The gene calls are TRBV4-1 and TRBJ2-5, with TRBD1 matching 8 bases. Germline lookup yields CDR1 MGHRA and CDR2 YSYEKL. The CDR3 is 17 amino acids. The ends lost 0 bases at V and 2 bases at J; junction bases unmatched: 8. CDR3 in amino acids: CASSQDQGALRQETQYF. The CDR3 coding sequence is TGCGCCAGCAGCCAAGATCAGGGGGCCTTACGACAAGAGACCCAGTACTTC.

This clonotype turned up a few times. V and J are TRBV12-3 or TRBV12-4 and TRBJ2-7; D gene uncertain. The CDR3 extends over 13 amino acids. Trimming left V 6 bases short and J 4 bases short, with 13 bases between. CDR3 amino acids: CASSLEPAYEQYF. CDR3 nucleotides: TGTGCCAGCAGCCTGGAACCGGCATACGAGCAGTACTTC.

The genes are TRBV7-2 and TRBJ2-1; weak D call: TRBD1 (6 bases). V was cut by 3 bases and J by 7 bases, with 13 bases left in between. The germline CDR1 and CDR2 sequences are SGHTA and FQGNSA. CDR3 length: 14 amino acids. The CDR3 bases are TGTGCCAGCAGCTTCGGATCAGGGGCTAATGAGCAGTTCTTC. Protein product: CASSFGSGANEQFF.

This clonotype has just a few counts. The chain links TRBV4-1 to TRBJ2-7; D is undetermined. Trimming left V 4 bases short and J 2 bases short, with 9 bases between. Germline-derived CDR1 and CDR2 are MGHRA and YSYEKL. The CDR3 is 13 amino acids. CDR3 nucleotides: TGCGCCAGCAGCCCCCAGAATGCCTACGAGCAGTACTTC. It specifies CASSPQNAYEQYF.

This clonotype has just a few counts. The V and J genes are TRBV12-3 or TRBV12-4 and TRBJ2-2; D remains unclear. This CDR3 contains 11 residues. Trimming took 7 bases from V and 5 from J, leaving 5 bases between them. The CDR3 loop reads CASTLTGELFF. The DNA for the CDR3 is TGTGCCAGCACTCTTACCGGGGAGCTGTTTTTT.

This clonotype was seen many times. The chain has TRBV6-6 and TRBJ2-1; TRBD2 matches at 7 bases. Germline loops: CDR1 MNHNY, CDR2 SVGAGI (reference sequence). Trimming removed 5 bases from V and 10 bases from J; junction bases left unmatched: 5. The CDR3 is 12 amino acids. CDR3 sequence: CASSPDGGEQFF. The DNA of the CDR3 is TGTGCCAGCAGTCCTGACGGGGGGGAGCAGTTCTTC.

The chain recombines TRBV4-1 with TRBJ2-1; D not resolved. Trimming left V 4 bases short and J 1 base short, with 11 bases between. The V gene's germline CDR1 is MGHRA and CDR2 YSYEKL. The CDR3 is made up of 15 amino acids. The DNA for the CDR3 is TGCGCCAGCAGCCTCAACGTCGCTTCCTACAATGAGCAGTTCTTC. This gives the protein CASSLNVASYNEQFF.

The chain links TRBV6-4 to TRBJ2-1; 9 positions match TRBD1. The CDR3 loop spans 13 amino acids. The trim removed 4 bases at V and 7 bases at J, leaving 2 bases unmatched. Germline V gene data show CDR1 as MRHNA and CDR2 as SNTAGT. This CDR3 reads CASSGDRVNEQFF. CDR3 DNA sequence: TGTGCCAGCAGTGGGGACAGGGTAAATGAGCAGTTCTTC.

On this clonotype: It is unclear where the CDR3 begins or ends on the DNA, so no DNA is shown, and the CDR3 is as TCRdb lists it. This sequence joins TRBV19 and TRBJ1-2; TRBD1 is taken as the D call from the table, unchecked against the DNA. Per the germline V gene, CDR1 is LNHDA and CDR2 is SQIVND (reference sequence). The CDR3 is 21 residues long, counting both termini. CDR3 sequence: CASTTTANYGYTFDGTYGYTF.

In its sample, this clonotype was seen many times. The rearrangement uses TRBV5-1 and TRBJ1-1; 8 nucleotides agree with TRBD1. The V gene end was trimmed by 4 bases and the J gene end by 0 bases; junction bases not matched to a gene: 5. The CDR3 loop spans 15 amino acids. CDR1 and CDR2 (germline): SGHRS, YFSETQ. The CDR3 nucleotides read TGCGCCAGCAGCCCCGGACAGGGACTGAACACTGAAGCTTTCTTT. Translating it yields CASSPGQGLNTEAFF.

The chain joins TRBV4-3 to TRBJ2-7, with D uncertain. The length of the CDR3 is 14 residues. Germline V CDR1 and CDR2: LGHNA, YSLEER. Trimming took off 1 base at V and 4 bases at J, with 11 bases between the two ends. The CDR3 loop reads CASSQGLQLYEQYF. The CDR3 DNA follows: TGCGCCAGCAGCCAAGGGCTCCAGCTATACGAGCAGTACTTC.

The V call is TRBV12-3 or TRBV12-4, the J call TRBJ1-2; 8 bases agree with TRBD1. This CDR3 is built from 13 residues. The ends lost 8 bases at V and 6 bases at J; junction bases unmatched: 8. The CDR3 region has the DNA TGTGCCAGCTCACAGGGGACAGGACATGGCTACACCTTC. Encoded protein: CASSQGTGHGYTF.

The chain employs TRBV5-1 and TRBJ2-7, with D tentatively TRBD1 (6 bases). CDR1 is SGHRS, CDR2 YFSETQ, per germline. The CDR3 runs to 13 residues. V lost 4 bases, J lost 3 bases, and 11 bases lay in between. The DNA for the CDR3 is TGCGCCAGCAGCCCCAGGGGTCTCTACGAGCAGTACTTC. The encoded protein is CASSPRGLYEQYF.

This clonotype came up a few times. This chain joins TRBV6-6 and TRBJ2-2; D is perhaps TRBD1 (5 bases). The CDR3 spans 15 residues. Germline CDR1 and CDR2: MNHNY and SVGAGI (reference sequence). V dropped 6 bases and J dropped 0 bases, with 11 bases sitting between them. The CDR3 sequence: CASSPSTANTGELFF. The CDR3 bases are TGTGCCAGCAGCCCATCGACAGCGAACACCGGGGAGCTGTTTTTT.

This clonotype was found a few times. The chain joins TRBV4-1 to TRBJ1-2; D is ambiguous. Germline CDR1 and CDR2: MGHRA and YSYEKL. The CDR3 runs 12 residues. The V gene lost 0 bases and the J gene lost 7 bases, with 6 bases spanning the gap. The CDR3 sequence: CASSQDRVGYTF. CDR3 coding DNA: TGCGCCAGCAGCCAAGATAGGGTTGGCTACACCTTC.

The sample holds a few counts of this clonotype. The V call is TRBV6-6, the J call TRBJ1-2; TRBD1 matches 7 bases. Trimming at V came to 6 bases and at J to 4 bases, leaving 8 bases not matched to a gene. CDR1 and CDR2 (germline): MNHNY, SVGAGI (reference sequence). This CDR3 is 14 amino acids long. The CDR3: CASSSDRAGYGYTF. In nucleotides, the CDR3 is TGTGCCAGCAGCTCCGACAGGGCGGGCTATGGCTACACCTTC.

This sequence joins TRBV27 and TRBJ2-1, with D unclear. V was pared by 7 bases and J by 6 bases, with 10 bases between. The CDR3 extends over 12 amino acids. Germline CDR1 reads MNHEY; CDR2 reads SMNVEV (reference sequence). As DNA, the CDR3 is TGTGCCAGCAAGGGCGTTCGCAATGAGCAGTTCTTC. Translating gives CASKGVRNEQFF.

The V call is TRBV7-9, the J call TRBJ2-3; 7 positions agree with TRBD1. Germline loops: CDR1 SEHNR, CDR2 FQNEAQ (reference sequence). This CDR3 region has 14 residues. J lost 4 bases, V lost 5 bases, and 6 bases had no gene match. CDR3 loop: CASSGSGTADTQYF. Written as DNA, the CDR3 is TGTGCCAGCAGCGGCTCCGGGACAGCAGATACGCAGTATTTT.

The J gene is TRBJ1-6, the V gene TRBV20-1; no clear D gene. Germline lookup yields CDR1 DFQATT and CDR2 SNEGSKA (reference sequence). The V end was cut by 0 bases, the J end by 7 bases, with 13 bases between. The CDR3 consists of 15 residues. The CDR3 is CSARDTGERNSPLHF. Written as DNA, the CDR3 is TGCAGTGCTAGAGATACTGGGGAAAGAAATTCACCCCTCCACTTT.

This chain links TRBV19 with TRBJ1-1; weak D call: TRBD1 (6 bases). The germline gives CDR1 LNHDA, CDR2 SQIVND (reference sequence). V was clipped by 9 bases and J by 0 bases, with 11 bases between them. The CDR3 covers 13 residues. Here the CDR3 DNA reads TGTGCCAGCCAGGGGTTCATGAACACTGAAGCTTTCTTT. Translating it yields CASQGFMNTEAFF. Full variable domain (missing parts from reference TRBV19 and TRBJ1-1): DGGITQSPKYLFRKEGQNVTLSCEQNLNHDAMYWYRQDPGQGLRLIYYSQIVNDFQKGDIAEGYSVSREKKESFPLTVTSAQKNPTAFYLCASQGFMNTEAFFGQGTRLTVV.

This chain uses TRBV4-1 with TRBJ2-7, with a possible D match to TRBD1 (6 bases). Trimming took off 4 bases at V and 1 base at J, with 14 bases between the two ends. The CDR3 length is 15 residues. Germline V gene lookup returns CDR1 MGHRA and CDR2 YSYEKL. Here the CDR3 reads CASSLEDSESYEQYF. DNA of the CDR3: TGCGCCAGCAGCCTAGAGGACAGCGAGTCCTACGAGCAGTACTTC.

This clonotype was seen only a few times. This chain uses TRBV29-1 with TRBJ2-3; 9 bases are a match to TRBD1. This CDR3 region has 15 residues. CDR1 and CDR2 from the germline V gene are SQVTM and ANQGSEA. Unmatched junction bases numbered 9, after V lost 6 bases and J lost 2 bases. The CDR3 sequence: CSVDHRDRVTDTQYF. CDR3 nucleotide sequence: TGCAGCGTCGACCACCGGGACAGGGTCACAGATACGCAGTATTTT.

The chain uses TRBV4-1 and TRBJ1-2; D unclear. Trimming removed 4 bases at V and 3 bases at J, with 12 bases between. The CDR3 totals 14 residues. Per the germline V gene, CDR1 is MGHRA and CDR2 is YSYEKL. This CDR3 is CASSPRGLDYGYTF. The CDR3 DNA is TGCGCCAGCAGCCCTCGGGGATTGGACTATGGCTACACCTTC.

The chain links TRBV5-4 to TRBJ2-6; weak D call: TRBD1 (6 bases). The CDR3 length is 16 residues. Trimming removed 6 bases at V and 2 bases at J, with 15 bases between. Per the germline V gene, CDR1 is SGHNT and CDR2 is YYREEE (reference sequence). The CDR3 DNA reads TGTGCCAGCACCGAAGTGGGGGCTGCTGGGGCCAACGTCCTGACTTTC. Translating gives CASTEVGAAGANVLTF.

V is TRBV7-9 and J is TRBJ2-2; 12 nucleotides match TRBD2. V gave up 6 bases and J gave up 4 bases; unmatched junction bases: 3. CDR3 length: 15 residues. The germline V gene encodes CDR1 SEHNR and CDR2 FQNEAQ (reference sequence). As DNA, the CDR3 is TGTGCCAGCAGTCAACTAGCGGGGGGCACCGGGGAGCTGTTTTTT. It encodes CASSQLAGGTGELFF.

J is TRBJ2-1 and V is TRBV29-1; tentative D call: TRBD1 (7 bases). Germline loops: CDR1 SQVTM, CDR2 ANQGSEA. Deletions cut 4 bases from V and 3 bases from J, with 16 bases between. The CDR3 length is 15 residues. CDR3 in DNA: TGCAGCGTTGCAGGGGGGCTCCCATACTACAATGAGCAGTTCTTC. Protein product: CSVAGGLPYYNEQFF.

This rearrangement joins TRBV7-3 to TRBJ2-3, with D possibly TRBD2 on 7 matching bases. The V and J ends lost 2 bases and 0 bases respectively, with 12 bases between them. This CDR3 region has 16 residues. Germline lookup yields CDR1 SGHTA and CDR2 FQGTGA. The CDR3 nucleotides are TGTGCCAGCAGCTTATATGGGGGGGCCAGCACAGATACGCAGTATTTT. Amino acid sequence: CASSLYGGASTDTQYF.

This clonotype was seen ten or more times. This chain joins TRBV20-1 and TRBJ2-5; 15 bases map to TRBD2. Looked up from germline, CDR1 is DFQATT and CDR2 is SNEGSKA (reference sequence). The CDR3 has 18 amino acids. With V trimmed by 2 bases and J by 5 bases, 12 bases remained unmatched. The CDR3 reads CSARLPGLAGGPEETQYF. In DNA form, the CDR3 reads TGCAGTGCTAGACTTCCCGGACTAGCGGGGGGGCCGGAGGAGACCCAGTACTTC.

The V gene is TRBV5-5, the J gene TRBJ1-2; D possibly corresponds to TRBD1 (5 bases). Germline-derived CDR1 and CDR2 are SGHKS and YYEKEE (reference sequence). CDR3 size: 14 residues. V was trimmed by 3 bases and J by 4 bases, leaving 13 bases between them. CDR3 nucleotide sequence: TGTGCCAGCAGCTGGCCCGGGACGTTCTATGGCTACACCTTC. Protein product: CASSWPGTFYGYTF.

This clonotype came up a few times. This chain connects TRBV29-1 to TRBJ2-3; 10 bases map to TRBD2. The CDR3 runs 14 residues. Germline V lookup: CDR1 SQVTM, CDR2 ANQGSEA. V trimming: 2 bases; J trimming: 1 base; junction bases outside the gene matches: 0. The CDR3 nucleotides read TGCAGCGTTGAACTAGCGGGGGGCACAGATACGCAGTATTTT. This sequence encodes CSVELAGGTDTQYF.